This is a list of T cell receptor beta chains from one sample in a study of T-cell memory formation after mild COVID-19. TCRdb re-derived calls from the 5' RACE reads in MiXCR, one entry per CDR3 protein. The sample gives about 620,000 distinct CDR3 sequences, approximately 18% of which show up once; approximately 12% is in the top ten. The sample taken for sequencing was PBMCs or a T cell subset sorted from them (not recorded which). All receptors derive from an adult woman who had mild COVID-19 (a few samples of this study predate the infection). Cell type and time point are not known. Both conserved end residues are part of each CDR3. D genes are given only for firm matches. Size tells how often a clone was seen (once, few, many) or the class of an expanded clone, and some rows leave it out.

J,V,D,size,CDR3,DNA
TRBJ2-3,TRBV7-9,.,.,CASSLRRSGTDTQYF,TGTGCCAGCAGCTTAAGGCGTAGCGGAACAGATACGCAGTATTTT
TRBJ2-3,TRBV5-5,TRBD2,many,CASRPIAGTDTQYF,TGTGCCAGCAGACCTATAGCGGGGACAGATACGCAGTATTTT
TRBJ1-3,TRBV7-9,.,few,CASTGQNGNTIYF,TGTGCCAGCACGGGGCAGAATGGAAACACCATATATTTT
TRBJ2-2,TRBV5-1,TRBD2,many,CASKMVAGPGELFF,TGCGCCAGCAAAATGGTAGCGGGACCCGGGGAGCTGTTTTTT
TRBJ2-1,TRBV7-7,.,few,CASSLGVGTPLNNEQFF,TGTGCCAGCAGCTTAGGAGTGGGTACCCCCCTTAACAATGAGCAGTTCTTC
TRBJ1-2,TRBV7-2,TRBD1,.,CASSFGTADGYTF,TGTGCCAGCAGCTTCGGGACAGCGGATGGCTACACCTTC
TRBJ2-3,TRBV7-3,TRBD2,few,CASSKTGTSGIDTQYF,TGTGCCAGCAGCAAAACCGGGACTAGCGGGATTGATACGCAGTATTTT
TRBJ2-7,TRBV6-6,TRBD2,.,CASSSPGGEAYEQYF,TGTGCCAGCAGCTCCCCGGGAGGGGAAGCCTACGAGCAGTACTTC
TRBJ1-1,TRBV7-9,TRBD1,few,CASSRDRDGTEAFF,TGTGCCAGCAGCCGTGACAGGGACGGCACTGAAGCTTTCTTT
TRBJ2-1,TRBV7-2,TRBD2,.,CASSLARGTLSYNEQFF,TGTGCCAGCAGCTTAGCGCGGGGGACCCTCTCCTACAATGAGCAGTTCTTC
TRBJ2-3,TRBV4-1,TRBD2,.,CASSQDMGLAGASTDTQYF,TGCGCCAGCAGCCAAGATATGGGACTAGCGGGGGCTAGCACAGATACGCAGTATTTT
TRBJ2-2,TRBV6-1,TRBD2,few,CATRREGNTGELFF,TGTGCCACCCGCAGGGAGGGTAACACCGGGGAGCTGTTTTTT
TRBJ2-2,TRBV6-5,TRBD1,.,CASREMGQGNTGELFF,TGTGCCAGCAGGGAAATGGGACAGGGGAACACCGGGGAGCTGTTTTTT
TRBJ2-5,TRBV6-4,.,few,CASSPGQTLTQETQYF,TGTGCCAGCAGTCCCGGACAGACCCTTACTCAAGAGACCCAGTACTTC
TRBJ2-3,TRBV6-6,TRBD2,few,CASSPLLAGALPISYTQYF,TGTGCCAGCAGTCCCCTTCTAGCGGGGGCCCTTCCCATATCGTATACGCAGTATTTT
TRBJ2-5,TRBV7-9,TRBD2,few,CASSYYSGGQETQYF,TGTGCCAGCAGCTATTATAGCGGGGGACAGGAGACCCAGTACTTC
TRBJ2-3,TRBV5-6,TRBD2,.,CASSLHSGSGTDTQYF,TGTGCCAGCAGCTTGCATAGCGGGAGTGGGACAGATACGCAGTATTTT
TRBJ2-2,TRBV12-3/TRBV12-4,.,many,CASSSITGELFF,TGTGCCAGCAGCTCTATCACCGGGGAGCTGTTTTTT
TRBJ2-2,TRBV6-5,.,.,CASGHSGELFF,TGTGCCAGCGGTCACTCCGGGGAGCTGTTTTTT
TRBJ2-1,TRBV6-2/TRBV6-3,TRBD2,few,CASSSKLASYNEQFF,TGTGCCAGCAGCTCGAAACTAGCGTCCTACAATGAGCAGTTCTTC
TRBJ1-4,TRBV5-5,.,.,CASSLEAVGEKLFF,TGTGCCAGCAGCTTGGAGGCCGTCGGGGAAAAACTGTTTTTT
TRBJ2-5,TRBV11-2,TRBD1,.,CASSFWGQGYETQYF,TGTGCCAGCAGCTTCTGGGGACAGGGGTATGAGACCCAGTACTTC
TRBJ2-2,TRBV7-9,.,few,CASSSLRGWTGELFF,TGTGCCAGCAGCTCCCTCAGGGGCTGGACCGGGGAGCTGTTTTTT
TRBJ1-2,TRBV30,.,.,CAWSGIDDYTF,TGTGCCTGGAGTGGTATTGACGACTACACCTTC